The 14 T cell receptor beta chains below were found in one sample sequenced in a study of T-cell reconstitution after alpha-beta-depleted transplantation in children. The TCRbeta library was prepared with unique molecular identifiers. One entry per CDR3 protein results from TCRdb running MiXCR on the PCR reads. The data hold tens of thousands of distinct CDR3 sequences, with approximately 6.1% observed a single time. The material sequenced was PBMCs, mostly from graft donor cells, taken 60 days after TCRalphabeta/CD19-depleted stem cell transplant. The source is a female patient aged 2-10 years who had a stem cell transplant for aplastic anemia, so the T cells may come from the graft donor.

This clonotype appeared many times. The chain uses TRBV20-1 and TRBJ1-5; D perhaps matches TRBD1 (5 bases). CDR1 DFQATT and CDR2 SNEGSKA come from the germline V gene (reference sequence). The CDR3 length is 15 residues. The V end lost 3 bases, the J end lost 0 bases, and 12 bases lay between the germline ends. The CDR3 region has the DNA TGCAGTGCTAGCCGGGACTTCGGTAGCAATCAGCCCCAGCATTTT. Translation: CSASRDFGSNQPQHF.

This rearrangement joins TRBV5-1 to TRBJ2-7; 10 bases line up with TRBD2. The CDR3 sequence is 16 residues long. The V segment lost 4 bases and the J segment 4 bases; nucleotides outside the gene matches: 11. CDR1 and CDR2 from the germline V gene are SGHRS and YFSETQ. The CDR3 spells CASSPIPSGSRYEQYF. The CDR3 bases are TGCGCCAGCAGCCCGATACCTAGCGGGAGTAGGTACGAGCAGTACTTC.

This clonotype came up many times. J is TRBJ1-2 and V is TRBV12-3 or TRBV12-4; the D gene is possibly TRBD1 (6 bases). This CDR3 is 13 amino acids long. V shed 7 bases and J shed 4 bases, with 13 bases lying between them. This chain's CDR3 is CASTRGQVYGYTF. The CDR3, as DNA: TGTGCCAGCACCCGGGGGCAGGTCTATGGCTACACCTTC.

This clonotype was detected ten times or more. The rearrangement uses TRBV7-9 and TRBJ1-1; D not resolved. The CDR3 runs to 12 residues. Trimming left V 0 bases short and J 10 bases short, with 9 bases between. Germline values: CDR1 SEHNR, CDR2 FQNEAQ (reference sequence). The CDR3 loop reads CASSLATQPAFF. In DNA, the CDR3 is TGTGCCAGCAGCTTAGCGACGCAGCCAGCTTTCTTT.

This clonotype was recorded a few times. The V gene is TRBV7-6, the J gene TRBJ2-2; D perhaps matches TRBD2 (6 bases). CDR3 length equals 14 residues. Germline V gene lookup returns CDR1 SGHVS and CDR2 FNYEAQ. V shed 8 bases and J shed 1 base, with 11 bases lying between them. CDR3 region: CASGRDQNTGELFF. The CDR3, as DNA: TGTGCCAGCGGGCGGGACCAGAACACCGGGGAGCTGTTTTTT.

In nucleotides, the CDR3 is TGTGCCAGCAGGGAGTACAGGGGAATAGGGTCACCCCTCCACTTT. This translates into CASREYRGIGSPLHF. The chain recombines TRBV28 with TRBJ1-6; 7 nucleotides line up with TRBD1. V gave up 6 bases and J gave up 10 bases; unmatched junction bases: 12. This CDR3 comprises 15 residues. Germline V gene sequence: CDR1 MDHEN, CDR2 SYDVKM.

The sample holds a few counts of this clonotype. The V call is TRBV5-6, the J call TRBJ2-3, with TRBD1 matching 8 bases. V lost 5 bases, J lost 13 bases, and 12 bases stayed unmatched. Germline CDR1 is SGHDT and CDR2 is YYEEEE. The CDR3 length is 13 residues. For the CDR3, the DNA is TGTGCCAGCAGTCAATCTCGGCAGGGGGCCGAGTATTTT. Encoded protein: CASSQSRQGAEYF.

This clonotype was counted many times. The rearrangement uses TRBV28 and TRBJ2-1; D may be TRBD1 (5 bases). Between the trimmed V and J ends, which lost 2 bases and 10 bases, there was a span of 18 bases. Per germline, CDR1 MDHEN and CDR2 SYDVKM. There are 15 residues in the CDR3. The CDR3 DNA follows: TGTGCCAGCAGTTTAGTACAGGTTGCAGTTTCCGAGCAGTTCTTC. Amino acid sequence: CASSLVQVAVSEQFF.

This clonotype was detected many times. The chain combines TRBV20-1 with TRBJ2-2; weak D call: TRBD1 (6 bases). V was pared by 3 bases and J by 4 bases, with 9 bases between. Germline loops: CDR1 DFQATT, CDR2 SNEGSKA (reference sequence). The CDR3 has 13 residues. For the CDR3, the DNA is TGCAGTGCTAGCACAGGGCCCACCGGGGAGCTGTTTTTT. It is translated as CSASTGPTGELFF.

This clonotype was counted at least ten times. V gene TRBV7-9 combines with J gene TRBJ2-2, with 15 bases that match TRBD2. The germline gives CDR1 SEHNR, CDR2 FQNEAQ (reference sequence). The CDR3 contains 17 residues. V lost 10 bases and J lost 1; bases outside the gene matches: 7. Here the CDR3 reads CATSGLAGGQNTGELFF. The CDR3 nucleotides read TGTGCCACCTCGGGACTAGCGGGAGGTCAGAACACCGGGGAGCTGTTTTTT.

In its sample, this clonotype was seen many times. V and J are TRBV7-6 and TRBJ2-5; possible D gene TRBD2, 6 bases. V was pared by 5 bases and J by 3 bases, with 13 bases between. Germline values: CDR1 SGHVS, CDR2 FNYEAQ. The CDR3 has 14 residues. The CDR3 nucleotides are TGTGCCAGCAGCAGACGGACGGGGGAAGAGACCCAGTACTTC. It is translated as CASSRRTGEETQYF.

At least ten counts were recorded for this clonotype. This chain links TRBV29-1 with TRBJ2-3, with a possible D match to TRBD1 (5 bases). Germline CDR1 SQVTM, CDR2 ANQGSEA. The V end was cut by 3 bases, the J end by 7 bases, with 17 bases between. The length of the CDR3 is 14 residues. Here the CDR3 reads CSVDYLGVGYTQYF. CDR3 in DNA: TGCAGCGTTGATTATCTAGGGGTAGGGTATACGCAGTATTTT.

This clonotype was picked up many times. V and J are TRBV12-3 or TRBV12-4 and TRBJ2-2; possibly TRBD1 for D (6 bases). The CDR3 sequence is 14 residues long. Between the trimmed V and J ends, which lost 3 bases and 1 base, there was a span of 6 bases. CDR3 in amino acids: CASSLDRNTGELFF. The CDR3 coding sequence is TGTGCCAGCAGTTTGGACAGGAACACCGGGGAGCTGTTTTTT.

This clonotype was seen repeatedly, ten times or more. The chain couples TRBV20-1 to TRBJ1-4; D not certain. V was trimmed by 4 bases and J by 4 bases, leaving 4 bases between them. This CDR3 is 11 amino acids long. Germline CDR1 is DFQATT and CDR2 is SNEGSKA (reference sequence). CDR3: CSAKDNEKLFF. CDR3 DNA: TGCAGTGCTAAGGATAATGAAAAACTGTTTTTT.